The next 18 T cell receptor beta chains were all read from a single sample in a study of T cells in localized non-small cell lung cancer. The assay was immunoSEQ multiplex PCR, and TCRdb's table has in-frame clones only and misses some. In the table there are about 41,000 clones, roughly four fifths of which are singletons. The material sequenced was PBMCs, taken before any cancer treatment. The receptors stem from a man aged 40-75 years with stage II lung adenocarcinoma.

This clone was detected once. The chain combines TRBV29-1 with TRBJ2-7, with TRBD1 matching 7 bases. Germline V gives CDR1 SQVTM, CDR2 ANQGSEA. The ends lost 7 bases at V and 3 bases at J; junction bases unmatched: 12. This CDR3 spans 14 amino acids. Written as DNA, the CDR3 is TGCAGCGCTGCCGGGACAGCAGCCCACTACGAGCAGTACTTC. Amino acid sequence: CSAAGTAAHYEQYF.

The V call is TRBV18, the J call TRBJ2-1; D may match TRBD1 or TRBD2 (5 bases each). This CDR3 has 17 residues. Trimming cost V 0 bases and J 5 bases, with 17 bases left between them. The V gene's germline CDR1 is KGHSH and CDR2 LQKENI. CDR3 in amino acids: CASSPPRGRRFDNEQFF. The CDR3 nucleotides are TGTGCCAGCTCACCACCGAGGGGCAGACGATTCGACAATGAGCAGTTCTTC. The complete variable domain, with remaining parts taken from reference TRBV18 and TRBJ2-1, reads NAGVMQNPRHLVRRRGQEARLRCSPMKGHSHVYWYRQLPEEGLKFMVYLQKENIIDESGMPKERFSAEFPKEGPSILRIQQVVRGDSAAYFCASSPPRGRRFDNEQFFGPGTRLTVL.

The CDR3 DNA reads TGTGCCAGCAGCTTGGAGGGAGGAGGAAACACCATATATTTT. Amino acids: CASSLEGGGNTIYF. The rearrangement joins TRBV5-5 to TRBJ1-3; no clear D gene. Germline lookup yields CDR1 SGHKS and CDR2 YYEKEE (reference sequence). This CDR3 is 14 amino acids long. Trimming took off 0 bases at V and 4 bases at J, with 8 bases between the two ends.

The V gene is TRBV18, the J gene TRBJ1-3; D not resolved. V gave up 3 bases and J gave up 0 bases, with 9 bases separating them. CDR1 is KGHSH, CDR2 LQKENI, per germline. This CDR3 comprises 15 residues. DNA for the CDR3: TGTGCCAGCTCACCTGACTCTCGCTCTGGAAACACCATATATTTT. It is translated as CASSPDSRSGNTIYF.

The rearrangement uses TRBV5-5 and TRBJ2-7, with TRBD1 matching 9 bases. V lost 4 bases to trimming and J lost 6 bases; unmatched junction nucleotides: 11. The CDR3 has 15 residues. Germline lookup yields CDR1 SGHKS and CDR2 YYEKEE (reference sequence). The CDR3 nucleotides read TGTGCCAGCAGCGGCCCGGGACAGGGAGGGGGCGAGCAGTACTTC. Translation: CASSGPGQGGGEQYF.

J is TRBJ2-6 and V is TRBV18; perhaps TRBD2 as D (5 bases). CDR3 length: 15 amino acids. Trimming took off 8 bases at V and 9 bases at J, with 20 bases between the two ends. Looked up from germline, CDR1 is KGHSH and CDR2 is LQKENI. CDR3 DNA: TGTGCCAGCGCGCCTCCAGGACTTCGTGACAACGTCCTGACTTTC. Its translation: CASAPPGLRDNVLTF.

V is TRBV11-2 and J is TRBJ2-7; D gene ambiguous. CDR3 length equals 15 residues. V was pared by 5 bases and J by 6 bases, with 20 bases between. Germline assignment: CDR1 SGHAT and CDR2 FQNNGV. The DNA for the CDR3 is TGTGCCAGCAGCGCAAGGGCAGGCTACCCCCTCGAGCAGTACTTC. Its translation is CASSARAGYPLEQYF.

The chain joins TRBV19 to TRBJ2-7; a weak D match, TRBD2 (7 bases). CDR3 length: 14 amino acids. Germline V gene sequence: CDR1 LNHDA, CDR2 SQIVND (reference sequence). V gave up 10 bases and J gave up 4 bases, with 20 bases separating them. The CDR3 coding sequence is TGTGCCACCTCGGTGGCGGGGGCCGTTTACGAGCAGTACTTC. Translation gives CATSVAGAVYEQYF.

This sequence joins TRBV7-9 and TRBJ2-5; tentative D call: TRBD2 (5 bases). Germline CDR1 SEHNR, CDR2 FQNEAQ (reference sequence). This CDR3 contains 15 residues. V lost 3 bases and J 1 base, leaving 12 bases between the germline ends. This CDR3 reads CASSLVGRGQETQYF. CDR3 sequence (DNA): TGTGCCAGCAGCTTGGTAGGCCGGGGCCAAGAGACCCAGTACTTC.

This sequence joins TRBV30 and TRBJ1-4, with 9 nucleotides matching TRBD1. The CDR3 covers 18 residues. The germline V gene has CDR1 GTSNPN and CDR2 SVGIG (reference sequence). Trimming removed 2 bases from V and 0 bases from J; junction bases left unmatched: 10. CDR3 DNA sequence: TGTGCCTGGAGTTCCCTCAGGACAGGGGTTGCAACTAATGAAAAACTGTTTTTT. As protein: CAWSSLRTGVATNEKLFF. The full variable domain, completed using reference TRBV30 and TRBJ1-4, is SQTIHQWPATLVQPVGSPLSLECTVEGTSNPNLYWYRQAAGRGLQLLFYSVGIGQISSEVPQNLSASRPQDRQFILSSKKLLLSDSGFYLCAWSSLRTGVATNEKLFFGSGTQLSVL.

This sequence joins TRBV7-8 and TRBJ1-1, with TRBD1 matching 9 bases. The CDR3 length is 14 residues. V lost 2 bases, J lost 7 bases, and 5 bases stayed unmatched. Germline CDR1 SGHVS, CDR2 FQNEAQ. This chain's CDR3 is CASSLNRGRVEAFF. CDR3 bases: TGTGCCAGCAGCTTAAACAGGGGGCGGGTTGAAGCTTTCTTT.

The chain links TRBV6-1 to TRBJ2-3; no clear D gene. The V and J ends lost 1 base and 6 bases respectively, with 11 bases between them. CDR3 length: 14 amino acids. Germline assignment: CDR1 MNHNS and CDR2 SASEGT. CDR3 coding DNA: TGTGCCAGCAGTGAAGGATTTTCGGTGGATACGCAGTATTTT. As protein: CASSEGFSVDTQYF.

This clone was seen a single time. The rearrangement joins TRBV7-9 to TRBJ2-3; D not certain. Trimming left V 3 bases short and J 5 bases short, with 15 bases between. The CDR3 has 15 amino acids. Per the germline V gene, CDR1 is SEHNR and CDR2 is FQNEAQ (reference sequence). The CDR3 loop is CASSLELNWGDTQYF. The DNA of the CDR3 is TGTGCCAGCAGCTTGGAACTCAACTGGGGAGATACGCAGTATTTT.

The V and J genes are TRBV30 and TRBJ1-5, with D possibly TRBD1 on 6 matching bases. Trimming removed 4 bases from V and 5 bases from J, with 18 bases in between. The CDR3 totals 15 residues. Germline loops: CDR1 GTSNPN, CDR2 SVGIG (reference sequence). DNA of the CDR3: TGTGCCTGGAAAAAGCCGACAGGCCGTCATCAGCCCCAGCATTTT. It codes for CAWKKPTGRHQPQHF.

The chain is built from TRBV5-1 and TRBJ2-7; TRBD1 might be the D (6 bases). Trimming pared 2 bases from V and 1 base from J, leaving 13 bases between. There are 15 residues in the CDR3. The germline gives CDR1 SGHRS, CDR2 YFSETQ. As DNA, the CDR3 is TGCGCCAGCAGCTTCAGGACAGAAACATCCTACGAGCAGTACTTC. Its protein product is CASSFRTETSYEQYF.

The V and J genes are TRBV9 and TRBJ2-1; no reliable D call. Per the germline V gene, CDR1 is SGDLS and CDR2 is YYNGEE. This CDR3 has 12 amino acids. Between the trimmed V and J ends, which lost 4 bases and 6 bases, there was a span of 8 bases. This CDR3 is CASSPNFNEQFF. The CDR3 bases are TGTGCCAGCAGCCCTAACTTCAATGAGCAGTTCTTC.

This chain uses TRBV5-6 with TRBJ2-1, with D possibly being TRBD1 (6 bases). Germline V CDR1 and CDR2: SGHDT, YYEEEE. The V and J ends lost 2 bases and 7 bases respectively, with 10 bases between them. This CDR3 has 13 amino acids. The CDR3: CASSFGQMNEQFF. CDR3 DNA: TGTGCCAGCAGCTTTGGACAGATGAATGAGCAGTTCTTC.

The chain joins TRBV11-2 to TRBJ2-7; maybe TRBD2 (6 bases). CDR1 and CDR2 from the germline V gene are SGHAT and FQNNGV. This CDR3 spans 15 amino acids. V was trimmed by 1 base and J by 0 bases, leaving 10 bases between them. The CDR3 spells CASSLVPGVSYEQYF. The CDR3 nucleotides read TGTGCCAGCAGCTTAGTACCGGGAGTCTCCTACGAGCAGTACTTC.